These 8 T cell receptor beta chains share one sample of origin, sequenced in a study of T cells in Graves' hyperthyroidism and ophthalmopathy. RNA transcripts provided the source from which TCR beta CDR3 regions were amplified. An initial round of RT-PCR targeting the TCR CDR3 relied on the HTBI primer set. A single record per CDR3 protein comes from TCRdb applying MiXCR to the multiplex PCR reads. Altogether approximately 610,000 distinct CDR3 sequences are present, 16% being singletons, with the ten largest covering 15% to 20%. The sequenced sample consisted of blood. The receptors stem from a woman between 18 and 30 years old with Graves' hyperthyroidism.

This clonotype was picked up a small number of times. This chain uses TRBV19 with TRBJ2-3, with D perhaps matching TRBD2 (5 bases). V shed 6 bases and J shed 3 bases, with 19 bases lying between them. The V gene's germline CDR1 is LNHDA and CDR2 SQIVND (reference sequence). CDR3 length: 16 amino acids. Written as DNA, the CDR3 is TGTGCCAGTAGCCCATTCCGCGGGTTCCGGACAGATACGCAGTATTTT. As protein: CASSPFRGFRTDTQYF.

The chain joins TRBV4-2 to TRBJ1-1, with 7 bases aligning to TRBD1. V gave up 0 bases and J gave up 5 bases; unmatched junction bases: 9. Germline lookup yields CDR1 LGHNA and CDR2 YNFKEQ. This CDR3 has 16 residues. CDR3: CASSQDGLQGGTEAFF. DNA for the CDR3: TGTGCCAGCAGCCAAGATGGTTTGCAGGGGGGAACTGAAGCTTTCTTT.

This rearrangement joins TRBV20-1 to TRBJ2-1; the D gene is possibly TRBD2 (6 bases). V gave up 2 bases and J gave up 3 bases, with 17 bases separating them. Germline lookup yields CDR1 DFQATT and CDR2 SNEGSKA (reference sequence). CDR3 size: 16 residues. CDR3 DNA: TGCAGTGCTAGAATCCTGAGACTAGGGCGCTACAATGAGCAGTTCTTC. The encoded protein is CSARILRLGRYNEQFF.

This clonotype was counted only a few times. The chain has TRBV14 and TRBJ1-1, with a tentative D call TRBD1 (6 bases). V was clipped by 0 bases and J by 11 bases, with 13 bases between them. This CDR3 has 13 amino acids. Germline loops: CDR1 SGHDN, CDR2 FVKESK. The CDR3 reads CASSQDPGGSAFF. CDR3 DNA sequence: TGTGCCAGCAGCCAAGATCCGGGGGGCTCTGCTTTCTTT.

This clonotype was counted only a few times. V is TRBV10-3 and J is TRBJ2-5; D ambiguous. Germline V CDR1 and CDR2: ENHRY, SYGVKD. The CDR3 spans 12 residues. Trimming took 6 bases from V and 5 from J, leaving 10 bases between them. In DNA, the CDR3 is TGTGCCATCAGGGATGGGTTCGAGACCCAGTACTTC. Its translation: CAIRDGFETQYF.

The V and J genes are TRBV5-1 and TRBJ2-2; 11 nucleotides line up with TRBD2. CDR1 and CDR2 from the germline V gene are SGHRS and YFSETQ. There are 15 residues in the CDR3. The J segment lost 1 base and the V segment lost 6 bases, leaving 2 bases of the junction unmatched. The CDR3 loop is CASKGLAGNTGELFF. CDR3 nucleotides: TGCGCCAGCAAAGGACTAGCGGGGAACACCGGGGAGCTGTTTTTT.

This clonotype was observed a few times. Here the CDR3 reads CASSSEEGKLFF. The CDR3 region has the DNA TGTGCCAGCAGCTCCGAGGAGGGAAAACTGTTTTTT. The chain uses TRBV5-6 and TRBJ1-4; no clear D. The CDR3 contains 12 residues. Between the trimmed V and J ends, which lost 3 bases and 10 bases, there was a span of 10 bases. Germline values: CDR1 SGHDT, CDR2 YYEEEE.

CDR3 amino acids: CAISESPSGGADTQYF. The CDR3 DNA reads TGTGCCATCAGTGAGTCGCCTAGCGGGGGGGCAGATACGCAGTATTTT. V gene TRBV10-3 combines with J gene TRBJ2-3; 12 nucleotides agree with TRBD2. The CDR3 extends over 16 amino acids. Looked up from germline, CDR1 is ENHRY and CDR2 is SYGVKD. J was trimmed by 4 bases and V by 0 bases; bases with no gene match: 2.